This TCR beta chain was captured by sequencing in a study of blood T cell repertoires in COVID-19. Study details: COVID-19 samples, acute and convalescent, were from the United States, Italy and Spain. PBMCs, B-cell-depleted T cells, or T cells provided the cDNA or gDNA that made up the material.

The CDR3 spans 15 residues. Germline CDR1 is MDHEN and CDR2 is SYDVKM. V shed 2 bases and J shed 3 bases, with 11 bases lying between them. In the study's own analysis: Estimated nucleated cell counts came from reference gene primer amplification. Generated by immunoSEQ multiplex PCR, the TCRdb table keeps only in-frame clones and is missing some. V and J calls and clone size follow that table, whereas D and trimming were derived from the DNA. The sample has about 55,000 clones; just under 85% are singletons. The V call is TRBV28, the J call TRBJ1-5; TRBD1 might be the D (5 bases). This TCR came from a human donor in a cohort sampled during active COVID-19. The sequenced material came from peripheral blood. The CDR3 coding sequence is TGTGCCAGCAGTTTAAGGGGAGGGAACAATCAGCCCCAGCATTTT. It yields the protein CASSLRGGNNQPQHF.